The text below deals with one T cell receptor beta chain. Its cognate antigen has yet to be identified. No base-level quality is on record; no much larger clone is a single base apart. The data were taken from a study of graft-versus-host responses after intestinal transplantation (dated by TCRdb to about 2021). Broadly, across the study: The transplants that recipients received were multivisceral, liver-intestinal, or isolated intestinal. After intestinal transplantation, graft-versus-host and host-versus-graft alloreactive T cell clones were followed in the graft, circulation and bone marrow using bulk TCR-beta CDR3 sequencing. Samples from a few later patients were sequenced in-house on an Illumina MiSeq with MiXCR processing rather than by the commercial service. To identify alloreactive clones, pre-transplant mixed lymphocyte reaction products were sequenced and compared with unstimulated pre-transplant donor and recipient T cells. All recipients received anti-thymocyte globulin induction followed by maintenance tacrolimus and steroids for 3 to 4 years. The cohort enrolled about two dozen intestinal transplant recipients including one retransplant, and a few patients lacking pretransplant specimens were excluded. Donor T cell macrochimerism was defined as a peak of at least 4% donor T cells among recipient peripheral blood mononuclear cells. Broad study findings and their caveats: Early after transplant, peak levels of circulating GvH clones were associated with declines in HvG clones. In patients with donor T cell macrochimerism, the allografts had high GvH to HvG T cell clonal ratios. The conclusions were limited by the relatively low number and heterogeneity of the intestinal transplant patients. GvH clones turned up in recipient bone marrow, with some appearing earlier in ileal mucosa or blood, a pattern consistent with an intestinal mucosal origin.

Library generation was performed with the immunoSEQ multiplex PCR assay. For most patients, genomic DNA was isolated with the Qiagen DNeasy Blood and Tissue Kit and shipped frozen to Adaptive Biotechnologies for TCR sequencing. For most patients, genomic DNA was subjected to high-throughput TCR-beta CDR3 sequencing by Adaptive Biotechnologies. Per the original workflow: TCR sequencing data were retrieved from Adaptive's ImmunoSEQ software for more than 15 patients, whereas a few other patients were processed with MiXCR and VDJtools. To correct CD4 versus CD8 sorting errors, sequences present in both subsets at a frequency ratio below 5:1 were removed. CDR3 nucleotide sequences shared between donor and recipient were removed because their origin could not be assigned. At least 2-fold expansion over unstimulated cells and a minimum CFSE-low frequency of 0.002% (template counts) or 0.001% (read counts) were required for clones to be classified as alloreactive. Mappable clones were those detected in sequenced pre-transplant spleen, lymph node, or MLR CFSE-low populations of the donor or recipient. The cumulative frequency of alloreactive clones was calculated as a percentage of all sequences, weighted by copy number. Drawn from immuneACCESS, this table holds only the in-frame rearrangements with V and J called that TCRdb kept. Clones are partly lost; checked studies trace under half to an unresolved V gene and leave the rest unexplained. Clone size and the V and J calls come from that table; the DNA yielded D and trimming. The sample table records roughly 110,000 clones; roughly 87% of these occur just once. The top ten constitute over 0.55% of the sample.

V loses 4 bases of germline sequence and J loses 5 bases, and the interval between the two ends is 11 bases. The CDR3 covers 13 residues, taking in both the cysteine and the phenylalanine. The DNA shown is the 39-base CDR3, in frame from base 1. The germline V gene specifies SGDLS as CDR1 and YYNGEE as CDR2. In the paper's terms, the time point label means: cells obtained before transplantation from donor or recipient. CD3+CD4+ and CD3+CD8+ populations were FACS-sorted from unstimulated pre-transplant donor and recipient cells taken from spleen or lymph nodes. The rearranged segments are TRBV9 and TRBJ2-3, with the D gene uncertain. Sequences were derived from unstimulated CD4+ T cells sorted from spleen or lymph node cells, sampled before transplant. This TCR derives from a human donor who was the organ donor for an intestinal transplant. The DNA is TGTGCCAGCAGCCCGGACCCGGAAGATACGCAGTATTTT. Translated, this gives CASSPDPEDTQYF. Joined to the reference TRBV9 and TRBJ2-3 proteins, this CDR3 gives the full variable domain: DSGVTQTPKHLITATGQRVTLRCSPRSGDLSVYWYQQSLDQGLQFLIQYYNGEERAKGNILERFSAQQFPDLHSELNLSSLELGDSALYFCASSPDPEDTQYFGPGTRLTVL.